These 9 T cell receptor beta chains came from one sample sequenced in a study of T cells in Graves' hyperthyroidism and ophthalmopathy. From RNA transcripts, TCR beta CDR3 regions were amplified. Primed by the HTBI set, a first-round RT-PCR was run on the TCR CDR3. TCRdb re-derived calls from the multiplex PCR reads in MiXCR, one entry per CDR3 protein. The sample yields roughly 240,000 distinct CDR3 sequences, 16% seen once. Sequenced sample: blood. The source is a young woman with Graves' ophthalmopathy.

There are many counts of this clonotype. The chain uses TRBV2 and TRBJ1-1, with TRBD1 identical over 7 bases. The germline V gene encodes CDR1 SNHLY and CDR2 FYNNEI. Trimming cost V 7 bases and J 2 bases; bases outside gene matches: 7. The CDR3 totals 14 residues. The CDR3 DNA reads TGTGCCAGCATTGGGGACAGCTATAACACTGAAGCTTTCTTT. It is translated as CASIGDSYNTEAFF.

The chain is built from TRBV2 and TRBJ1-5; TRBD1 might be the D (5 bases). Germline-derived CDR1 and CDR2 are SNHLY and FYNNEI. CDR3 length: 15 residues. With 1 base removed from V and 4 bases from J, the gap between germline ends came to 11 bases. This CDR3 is CASSEDRLTNQPQHF. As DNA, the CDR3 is TGTGCCAGCAGTGAAGACAGGTTGACTAATCAGCCCCAGCATTTT.

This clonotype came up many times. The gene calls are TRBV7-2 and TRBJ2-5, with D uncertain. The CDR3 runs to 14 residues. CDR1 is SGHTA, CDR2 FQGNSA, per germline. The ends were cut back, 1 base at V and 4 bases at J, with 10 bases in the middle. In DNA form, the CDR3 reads TGTGCCAGCAGCTTAGAAAGGACGATAGAGACCCAGTACTTC. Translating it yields CASSLERTIETQYF.

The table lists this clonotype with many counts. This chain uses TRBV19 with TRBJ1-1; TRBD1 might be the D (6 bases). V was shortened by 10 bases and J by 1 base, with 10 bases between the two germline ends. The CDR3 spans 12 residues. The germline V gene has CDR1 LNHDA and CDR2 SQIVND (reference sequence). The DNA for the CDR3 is TGTGCCACTACACAGGGGAACACTGAAGCTTTCTTT. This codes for CATTQGNTEAFF.

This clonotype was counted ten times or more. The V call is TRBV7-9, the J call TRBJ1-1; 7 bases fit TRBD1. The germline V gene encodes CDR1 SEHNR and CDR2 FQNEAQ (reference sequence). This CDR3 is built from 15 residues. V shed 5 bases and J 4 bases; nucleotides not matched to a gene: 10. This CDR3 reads CASSPRQGAGTEAFF. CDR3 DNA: TGTGCCAGCAGCCCAAGACAGGGTGCGGGCACTGAAGCTTTCTTT.

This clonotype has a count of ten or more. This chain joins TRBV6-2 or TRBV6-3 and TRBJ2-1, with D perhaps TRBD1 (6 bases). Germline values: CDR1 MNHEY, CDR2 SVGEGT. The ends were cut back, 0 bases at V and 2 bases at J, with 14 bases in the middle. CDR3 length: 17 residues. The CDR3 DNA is TGTGCCAGCAGTTACTCGTGGGGGCAAGGGACCTACAATGAGCAGTTCTTC. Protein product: CASSYSWGQGTYNEQFF.

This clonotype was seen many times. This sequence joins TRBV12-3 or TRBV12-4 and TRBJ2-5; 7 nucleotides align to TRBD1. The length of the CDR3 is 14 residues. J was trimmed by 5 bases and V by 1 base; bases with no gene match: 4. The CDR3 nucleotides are TGTGCCAGCAGTTTAGGACAGGGATTGGAGACCCAGTACTTC. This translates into CASSLGQGLETQYF.

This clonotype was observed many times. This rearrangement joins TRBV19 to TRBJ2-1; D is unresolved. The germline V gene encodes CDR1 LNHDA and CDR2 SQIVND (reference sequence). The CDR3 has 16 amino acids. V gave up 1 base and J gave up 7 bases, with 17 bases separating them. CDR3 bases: TGTGCCAGTAGTATAGCGACTCGTGCGGTGGTTAATGAGCAGTTCTTC. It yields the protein CASSIATRAVVNEQFF.

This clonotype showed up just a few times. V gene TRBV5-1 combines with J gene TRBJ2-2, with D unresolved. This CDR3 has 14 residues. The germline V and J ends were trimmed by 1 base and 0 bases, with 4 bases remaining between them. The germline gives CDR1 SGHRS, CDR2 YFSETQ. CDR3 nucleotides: TGCGCCAGCAGCTTGACAGCGAACACCGGGGAGCTGTTTTTT. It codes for CASSLTANTGELFF.